Sequencing of this TCR beta chain was carried out in a study of control samples from healthy donors and cancer patients. TCRdb's copy holds only in-frame clones and misses some; the assay was immunoSEQ multiplex PCR. Seen here are 110,000 to 150,000 clones, about 89% observed once, and the top ten hold over 6%. V lost 2 bases and J lost 5, with 12 bases in between. The CDR3 contains 13 residues. Germline CDR1 GTSNPN, CDR2 SVGIG (reference sequence). This TCR was sampled from a man aged 18 to 30 in good health. The chain couples TRBV30 to TRBJ1-1; D possibly corresponds to TRBD1 (6 bases). Sequenced input: blood. DNA for the CDR3: TGTGCCTGGAGTTTCACAGGGAGGACTGAAGCTTTCTTT. It yields the protein CAWSFTGRTEAFF.